The 10 T cell receptor beta chains given below trace back to one sample, sequenced in a study of cytomegalovirus exposure and HLA in healthy donors. The data were produced by immunoSEQ multiplex PCR, yet TCRdb's version contains in-frame clones alone and is incomplete. Of some 61,000 clones detected, 95% to 97% appear once; the ten largest clones hold roughly 1.5%. Sequences were obtained from PBMCs. Receptor source: a woman between 18 and 30 years old in good health and CMV-seropositive.

The CDR3 reads CASLRGGENTIYF. The CDR3 nucleotides read TGTGCCTCGTTACGCGGGGGAGAAAACACCATATATTTT. The gene calls are TRBV6-5 and TRBJ1-3; D might be TRBD1 (5 bases). The CDR3 spans 13 residues. V was clipped by 11 bases and J by 6 bases, with 17 bases between them. From germline, CDR1 is MNHEY and CDR2 SVGAGI.

V and J are TRBV30 and TRBJ2-7; TRBD1 might be the D (5 bases). The CDR3 contains 14 residues. Germline loops: CDR1 GTSNPN, CDR2 SVGIG (reference sequence). Trimming cost V 3 bases and J 0 bases, with 12 bases left between them. CDR3 sequence (DNA): TGTGCCTGGAGCAAGGGGATAGACTCCTACGAGCAGTACTTC. It translates to CAWSKGIDSYEQYF.

This rearrangement joins TRBV19 to TRBJ2-3, with 7 bases identical to TRBD2. The germline V gene encodes CDR1 LNHDA and CDR2 SQIVND (reference sequence). The CDR3 has 15 residues. With 4 bases clipped from V and 13 bases from J, the junction kept 17 bases outside the gene matches. In DNA form, the CDR3 reads TGTGCCAGTAGTACAGCCGGGACTACACAGATGTCGAAGTATTTT. Translated, it gives CASSTAGTTQMSKYF.

The rearrangement uses TRBV11-1 and TRBJ1-1; no definite D call. This CDR3 is 14 amino acids long. V shed 3 bases and J shed 1 base, with 9 bases lying between them. In germline, CDR1 is SGHAT, CDR2 FQDESV (reference sequence). CDR3 loop: CASSFSPQNTEAFF. The CDR3 bases are TGTGCCAGCAGCTTCTCCCCACAGAACACTGAAGCTTTCTTT.

The chain combines TRBV7-3 with TRBJ2-3; 8 positions agree with TRBD2. CDR1 and CDR2 from the germline V gene are SGHTA and FQGTGA. J gave up 2 bases and V 2 bases, and 3 bases lay outside the gene matches. This CDR3 is built from 15 residues. CDR3 DNA: TGTGCCAGCAGCTTAGGAGCGGGAGTCACAGATACGCAGTATTTT. This translates into CASSLGAGVTDTQYF. Drawing the rest from reference TRBV7-3 and TRBJ2-3, the complete variable domain is GAGVSQTPSNKVTEKGKYVELRCDPISGHTALYWYRQSLGQGPEFLIYFQGTGAADDSGLPNDRFFAVRPEGSVSTLKIQRTERGDSAVYLCASSLGAGVTDTQYFGPGTRLTVL.

This chain connects TRBV7-3 to TRBJ2-2; D is unclear. V dropped 4 bases and J dropped 1 base, with 16 bases sitting between them. Germline CDR1 SGHTA, CDR2 FQGTGA. The CDR3 is 17 amino acids. The CDR3 loop is CASSSQIGTENTGELFF. The CDR3 bases are TGTGCCAGCAGCTCCCAAATCGGTACTGAGAACACCGGGGAGCTGTTTTTT.

The DNA of the CDR3 is TGTGCCAGTAGCGATATTTACTCTAGTTCCTACGAGCAGTACTTC. Translating it yields CASSDIYSSSYEQYF. V is TRBV19 and J is TRBJ2-7; unclear D gene. This CDR3 is built from 15 residues. Germline lookup yields CDR1 LNHDA and CDR2 SQIVND (reference sequence). Trimming took 6 bases from V and 1 from J, leaving 16 bases between them. Variable domain in full (rest from reference TRBV19 and TRBJ2-7): DGGITQSPKYLFRKEGQNVTLSCEQNLNHDAMYWYRQDPGQGLRLIYYSQIVNDFQKGDIAEGYSVSREKKESFPLTVTSAQKNPTAFYLCASSDIYSSSYEQYFGPGTRLTVT.

With regard to this clone: The germline gene is not matched at one end of the junction; a read error may be the cause. This sequence joins TRBV5-6 and TRBJ2-1, with 10 bases aligning to TRBD2. This CDR3 comprises 15 residues. CDR1 SGHDT and CDR2 YYEEEE come from the germline V gene. CDR3 in DNA: TGTGCCAGCAGCTTTCTAGCGGGAGACGGCAATGGGCAGTTCTTC. Translation: CASSFLAGDGNGQFF.

This chain links TRBV28 with TRBJ1-2; maybe TRBD1 (5 bases). V was shortened by 6 bases and J by 0 bases, with 11 bases between the two germline ends. The CDR3 is made up of 14 amino acids. Per germline, CDR1 MDHEN and CDR2 SYDVKM. The chain's CDR3 is CASSTGGANYGYTF. The DNA for the CDR3 is TGTGCCAGCAGCACCGGGGGGGCTAACTATGGCTACACCTTC.

The V and J genes are TRBV5-1 and TRBJ1-2, with a possible D match to TRBD1 (5 bases). This CDR3 is built from 14 residues. Germline lookup yields CDR1 SGHRS and CDR2 YFSETQ. Trimming took off 0 bases at V and 4 bases at J, with 10 bases between the two ends. The DNA for the CDR3 is TGCGCCAGCAGCTTGGAGGGACTCATCTATGGCTACACCTTC. Its translation: CASSLEGLIYGYTF.